This T cell receptor (beta chain) was found in a study of cytomegalovirus exposure and HLA in healthy donors. Study-wide background: Most genotyped donors, 81% of 300 to 400, had Caucasian-associated genetic ancestry.

V lost 5 bases to trimming and J lost 2 bases; unmatched junction nucleotides: 9. Per the germline V gene, CDR1 is MNHEY and CDR2 is SVGAGI. CDR3 length equals 15 residues. Remarks on this clone: Its specificity is unknown.

Study-wide results and limits: In a later analysis, common viral pathogens appeared linked to several of the most significant clusters. Later analysis demonstrated an association between a missense DCLRE1C variant and TCR beta V- and J-gene trimming.

Both 60 Vbeta primers and 13 Jbeta primers went into the PCR. The table came from immunoSEQ multiplex PCR; TCRdb's copy has only in-frame clones and leaves some out. The sample gives about 120,000 clones, about 76% of which show up once; about 12% is in the top ten. The sequence derives from a woman in her 40s in good health and CMV-seropositive. The gene calls are TRBV6-5 and TRBJ2-7, with 7 positions matching TRBD2. Sequencing was done on a sample of PBMCs. CDR3 sequence (DNA): TGTGCCAGCAGTCGCCTGGGGACTACCCCCTACGAGCAGTACTTC. It specifies CASSRLGTTPYEQYF.